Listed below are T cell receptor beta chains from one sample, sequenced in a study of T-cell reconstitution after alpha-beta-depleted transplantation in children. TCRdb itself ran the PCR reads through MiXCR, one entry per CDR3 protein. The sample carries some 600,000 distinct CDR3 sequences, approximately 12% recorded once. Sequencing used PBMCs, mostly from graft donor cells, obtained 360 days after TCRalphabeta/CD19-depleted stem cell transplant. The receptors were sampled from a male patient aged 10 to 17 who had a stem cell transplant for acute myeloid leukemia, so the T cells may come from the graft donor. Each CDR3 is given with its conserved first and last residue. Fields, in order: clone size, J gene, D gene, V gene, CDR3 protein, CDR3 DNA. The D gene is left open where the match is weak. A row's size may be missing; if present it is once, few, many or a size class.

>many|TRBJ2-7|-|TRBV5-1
CASSLDLLQDYEQYF
TGCGCCAGCAGCTTGGACCTCCTACAGGACTACGAGCAGTACTTC
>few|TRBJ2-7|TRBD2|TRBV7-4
CASSFPGAGTSESSYEQYF
TGTGCCAGCAGCTTCCCGGGCGCCGGGACTAGCGAGAGCTCCTACGAGCAGTACTTC
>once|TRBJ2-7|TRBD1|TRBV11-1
CASSLGQGSPGESYEQYF
TGTGCCAGCAGCTTGGGACAGGGCTCCCCGGGAGAGTCCTACGAGCAGTACTTC
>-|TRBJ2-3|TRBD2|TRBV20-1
CSARALAGGPWTDTQYF
TGCAGTGCTAGAGCACTAGCGGGAGGGCCTTGGACAGATACGCAGTATTTT
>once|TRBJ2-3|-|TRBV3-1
CASSQGGATDTQYF
TGTGCCAGCAGCCAAGGGGGGGCCACAGATACGCAGTATTTT
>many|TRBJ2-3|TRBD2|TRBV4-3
CASSQDRPGLAGDTQYF
TGCGCCAGCAGCCAAGACCGACCGGGACTAGCGGGAGATACGCAGTATTTT
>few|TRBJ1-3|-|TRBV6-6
CASTLHPGNTIYF
TGTGCCAGCACCCTACACCCTGGAAACACCATATATTTT
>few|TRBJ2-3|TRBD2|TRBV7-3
CASSALAGGGRYTQYF
TGTGCCAGCAGCGCACTAGCGGGAGGTGGTCGGTATACGCAGTATTTT
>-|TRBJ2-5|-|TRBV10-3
CATASGNQETQYF
TGTGCCACCGCCTCGGGCAACCAAGAGACCCAGTACTTC
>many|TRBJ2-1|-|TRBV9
CASSGGTWPLYNEQFF
TGTGCCAGCAGCGGGGGTACGTGGCCATTATACAATGAGCAGTTCTTC
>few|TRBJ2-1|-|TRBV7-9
CASSWGPGVGYNEQFF
TGTGCCAGCAGCTGGGGACCAGGGGTCGGCTACAATGAGCAGTTCTTC
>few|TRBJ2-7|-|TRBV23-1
CASTDHEQYF
TGCGCCAGCACCGACCACGAGCAGTACTTC
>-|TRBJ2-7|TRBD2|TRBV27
CASRGLAGDSSYEQYF
TGTGCCAGCAGGGGACTAGCGGGAGATAGCTCCTACGAGCAGTACTTC